These 18 T cell receptor beta chains originate from one sample sequenced in a study of blood T cell repertoires in COVID-19. The data were produced by immunoSEQ multiplex PCR, yet TCRdb's version contains in-frame clones alone and is incomplete. The repertoire holds about 45,000 clones, with approximately 80% as singletons. Material: peripheral blood. The receptor set was obtained from a human donor in a cohort sampled during active COVID-19.

The rearrangement joins TRBV25-1 to TRBJ1-2; D is undetermined. Germline CDR1 MGHDK, CDR2 SYGVNS. The germline V and J ends were trimmed by 1 base and 7 bases, with 7 bases remaining between them. The CDR3 is 12 amino acids. CDR3 nucleotide sequence: TGTGCCAGCAGTGAATCAACTGCTGGCTACACCTTC. Protein product: CASSESTAGYTF.

The DNA of the CDR3 is TGCAGTGCTACCGTAGCGGACGAGCAGTACTTC. It is translated as CSATVADEQYF. The genes are TRBV20-1 and TRBJ2-7; possible D gene TRBD2, 6 bases. The V and J ends lost 4 bases and 5 bases respectively, with 9 bases between them. This CDR3 contains 11 residues. Germline CDR1 DFQATT, CDR2 SNEGSKA (reference sequence).

The V call is TRBV28, the J call TRBJ2-7; TRBD2 matches 11 bases. This CDR3 spans 16 amino acids. Germline V gene lookup returns CDR1 MDHEN and CDR2 SYDVKM. Trimming took 1 base from V and 6 from J; bases not matched to a gene: 8. The CDR3 nucleotides are TGTGCCAGCAGTTTATCGGCTAGCGGGAGGTTCGGCGAGCAGTACTTC. It codes for CASSLSASGRFGEQYF.

Only a few counts were recorded for this clone. The same CDR3 is also encoded by other DNA sequences in this sample. The chain is built from TRBV30 and TRBJ1-5; maybe TRBD1 (5 bases). The CDR3 sequence is 14 residues long. V shed 5 bases and J shed 3 bases, with 14 bases lying between them. The germline gives CDR1 GTSNPN, CDR2 SVGIG (reference sequence). The CDR3 DNA follows: TGTGCCTGGGGTTCAGGGAATTACAATCAGCCCCAGCATTTT. This translates into CAWGSGNYNQPQHF.

The V and J genes are TRBV21-1 and TRBJ2-7; the D segment call TRBD2 is taken from the table without a DNA check. TRBV21-1 is deemed a pseudogene. CDR3 length equals 16 residues. The CDR3 region is CASSNGGTEDSYEQYF. CDR3 bases: TGTGCCAGCAGCAATGGAGGGACGGAGGACTCCTACGAGCAGTACTTC.

The chain is built from TRBV7-2 and TRBJ1-2; 12 bases align to TRBD1. There are 18 residues in the CDR3. V shed 3 bases, J shed 8 bases, and the junction held 16 bases outside the gene matches. CDR1 is SGHTA and CDR2 is FQGNSA in the germline V gene. Written as DNA, the CDR3 is TGTGCCAGCAGCTTTGGAACCCACCGGGACAGGGGGCTGGCGGGCTACACCTTC. As protein: CASSFGTHRDRGLAGYTF.

This sequence joins TRBV14 and TRBJ2-1, with 9 bases lining up with TRBD2. CDR1 is SGHDN and CDR2 is FVKESK in the germline V gene. This CDR3 region has 15 residues. The V and J ends lost 2 bases and 5 bases, in that order; junction bases with no gene match: 4. CDR3 in amino acids: CASSQLTSGDNEQFF. The CDR3 DNA reads TGTGCCAGCAGCCAATTGACTAGCGGTGACAATGAGCAGTTCTTC.

The CDR3 spells CASSQGRGQETQYF. The DNA of the CDR3 is TGTGCCAGCAGCCAAGGCAGGGGCCAAGAGACCCAGTACTTC. The chain has TRBV3-1 (or the pseudogene TRBV3-2) and TRBJ2-5, with D tentatively TRBD1 (6 bases). There are 14 residues in the CDR3. Germline V CDR1 and CDR2: LGHDT, YNNKEL (reference sequence). With 1 base removed from V and 1 base from J, the gap between germline ends came to 7 bases.

The rearrangement joins TRBV11-3 to TRBJ2-3; perhaps TRBD1 as D (7 bases). The V and J ends lost 3 bases and 5 bases respectively, with 12 bases between them. The CDR3 is 14 residues long. Germline values: CDR1 SGHNT, CDR2 YENEEA. The CDR3 loop is CASSFQGGEDTQYF. CDR3 DNA sequence: TGTGCCAGCAGCTTCCAGGGGGGAGAAGATACGCAGTATTTT.

The genes are TRBV2 and TRBJ2-4, with 9 bases lining up with TRBD1. The length of the CDR3 is 16 residues. Germline CDR1 reads SNHLY; CDR2 reads FYNNEI. The J segment lost 3 bases and the V segment lost 3 bases, leaving 6 bases of the junction unmatched. The CDR3 here is CASSEGTGSVKNIQYF. CDR3 nucleotide sequence: TGTGCCAGCAGTGAGGGGACAGGGTCAGTCAAAAACATTCAGTACTTC.

The V gene is TRBV4-3, the J gene TRBJ1-1; maybe TRBD1 (5 bases). Germline V gene lookup returns CDR1 LGHNA and CDR2 YSLEER. V lost 3 bases and J 4 bases, leaving 15 bases between the germline ends. This CDR3 is built from 15 residues. For the CDR3, the DNA is TGCGCCAGCAGCCATGCGGCCAGGGTGAGCACTGAAGCTTTCTTT. It encodes CASSHAARVSTEAFF.

The chain combines TRBV11-3 with TRBJ2-1; D not resolved. CDR1 and CDR2 (germline): SGHNT, YENEEA. Trimming took 0 bases from V and 0 from J, leaving 9 bases between them. The CDR3 runs 16 residues. CDR3 nucleotide sequence: TGTGCCAGCAGCTTAGAGCGGTTTAGCTCCTACAATGAGCAGTTCTTC. The encoded protein is CASSLERFSSYNEQFF.

The rearrangement joins TRBV6-5 to TRBJ2-7; TRBD2 might be the D (6 bases). This CDR3 contains 14 residues. Germline V lookup: CDR1 MNHEY, CDR2 SVGAGI. V was cut by 7 bases and J by 2 bases, with 15 bases left in between. The CDR3 protein is CASKKEREPYEQYF. As DNA, the CDR3 is TGTGCCAGCAAAAAAGAACGGGAGCCCTACGAGCAGTACTTC.

This clone was seen once. J is TRBJ2-1 and V is TRBV5-8, with 11 bases that match TRBD2. The V gene end was trimmed by 3 bases and the J gene end by 3 bases; junction bases not matched to a gene: 8. Germline V gene sequence: CDR1 SGHTS, CDR2 YDEGEE. The CDR3 spans 17 residues. CDR3: CASSSRTSGWVYNEQFF. The DNA for the CDR3 is TGTGCCAGCAGCTCCAGGACTAGCGGGTGGGTCTACAATGAGCAGTTCTTC.

The chain couples TRBV5-1 to TRBJ2-1; 16 bases match TRBD2. The V and J ends lost 7 bases and 8 bases, in that order; junction bases with no gene match: 9. Germline loops: CDR1 SGHRS, CDR2 YFSETQ. This CDR3 has 16 amino acids. CDR3 nucleotides: TGCGCCAGCTACTCCGGGACTAGCGGGAGGGCCTATGAGCAGTTCTTC. Its protein is CASYSGTSGRAYEQFF.

The V and J genes are TRBV5-5 and TRBJ1-2; D ambiguous. From germline, CDR1 is SGHKS and CDR2 YYEKEE (reference sequence). The V end was cut by 0 bases, the J end by 8 bases, with 11 bases between. This CDR3 is 13 amino acids long. The CDR3: CASSLEAAGGYTF. In DNA, the CDR3 is TGTGCCAGCAGCTTGGAGGCGGCGGGGGGCTACACCTTC.

This chain joins TRBV20-1 and TRBJ2-3, with D uncertain. The V and J ends lost 3 bases and 2 bases respectively, with 3 bases between them. The CDR3 is 11 amino acids. Germline V gives CDR1 DFQATT, CDR2 SNEGSKA (reference sequence). CDR3 DNA sequence: TGCAGTGCTAGGTACACAGATACGCAGTATTTT. Translation gives CSARYTDTQYF.

The chain joins TRBV2 to TRBJ2-3; 11 bases align to TRBD2. V was clipped by 6 bases and J by 6 bases; unmatched bases: 5. The CDR3 is made up of 14 amino acids. Germline V CDR1 and CDR2: SNHLY, FYNNEI. The CDR3 DNA reads as TGTGCCAGCAGGGCACTAGCGGGAGAGGATACGCAGTATTTT. As protein: CASRALAGEDTQYF.